The 29 T cell receptor beta chains given below trace back to one sample, sequenced in a study of T cell responses to AZD1222 COVID-19 vaccine. Repertoires were generated with immunoSEQ multiplex PCR, while TCRdb's copy carries only in-frame clones and drops some. The sample holds 150,000 or so clones; approximately 93% are singletons and the top ten take approximately 0.96%. Sequencing used peripheral blood, obtained on day 0 of MenACWY control vaccination. The receptors here all came from an adult in good health.

The J gene is TRBJ2-3, the V gene TRBV12-5; D ambiguous. The CDR3 runs to 14 residues. Trimming removed 3 bases at V and 2 bases at J, with 9 bases between. Germline V gene lookup returns CDR1 LGHNT and CDR2 FRNRAP. This chain's CDR3 is CASGFRQNTDTQYF. The CDR3, as DNA: TGTGCTAGTGGTTTTCGGCAGAACACAGATACGCAGTATTTT.

The V and J genes are TRBV30 and TRBJ2-1, with D tentatively TRBD1 (5 bases). Germline V lookup: CDR1 GTSNPN, CDR2 SVGIG (reference sequence). The CDR3 covers 13 residues. Trimming took off 0 bases at V and 8 bases at J, with 11 bases between the two ends. The CDR3 loop reads CAWSVIGVHEQFF. The CDR3 DNA reads as TGTGCCTGGAGTGTAATAGGGGTCCATGAGCAGTTCTTC.

The chain has TRBV7-3 and TRBJ2-1; maybe TRBD1 (6 bases). CDR3 size: 16 residues. Per germline, CDR1 SGHTA and CDR2 FQGTGA. V shed 5 bases and J shed 0 bases, with 14 bases lying between them. This CDR3 is CASSHSDRNSYNEQFF. The DNA of the CDR3 is TGTGCCAGCAGCCACTCGGACAGAAACTCCTACAATGAGCAGTTCTTC.

This rearrangement joins TRBV30 to TRBJ2-7, with D possibly being TRBD1 or TRBD2 (6 bases each). Trimming took 5 bases from V and 10 from J, leaving 24 bases between them. The CDR3 is 14 residues long. Germline V gives CDR1 GTSNPN, CDR2 SVGIG (reference sequence). CDR3 nucleotides: TGTGCCTGGGCCAAGGGGGACTCCAGCCTCGAACAGTACTTC. The encoded protein is CAWAKGDSSLEQYF.

The chain carries TRBV25-1 and TRBJ1-1; D possibly corresponds to TRBD1 (5 bases). Germline V gene data show CDR1 as MGHDK and CDR2 as SYGVNS. With 2 bases removed from V and 1 base from J, the gap between germline ends came to 20 bases. The CDR3 runs 18 residues. CDR3 coding DNA: TGTGCCAGCAGTGAAGATCCGTGGGGGATGTTGGGGAACACTGAAGCTTTCTTT. It yields the protein CASSEDPWGMLGNTEAFF. The whole variable domain, remainder taken from reference TRBV25-1 and TRBJ1-1, is EADIYQTPRYLVIGTGKKITLECSQTMGHDKMYWYQQDPGMELHLIHYSYGVNSTEKGDLSSESTVSRIRTEHFPLTLESARPSHTSQYLCASSEDPWGMLGNTEAFFGQGTRLTVV.

The rearrangement joins TRBV30 to TRBJ1-3; TRBD1 aligns across 9 bases. After removal of 1 base from V and 2 bases from J, the junction contained 9 bases not matched to a gene. Germline-derived CDR1 and CDR2 are GTSNPN and SVGIG (reference sequence). The CDR3 has 17 amino acids. CDR3 region: CAWSGGPGTGTGNTIYF. The CDR3 region has the DNA TGTGCCTGGAGTGGGGGTCCCGGGACAGGGACTGGAAACACCATATATTTT.

The chain joins TRBV19 to TRBJ1-1, with D possibly matching TRBD1 (5 bases). V was trimmed by 1 base and J by 1 base, leaving 19 bases between them. Germline V gene sequence: CDR1 LNHDA, CDR2 SQIVND (reference sequence). The CDR3 extends over 18 amino acids. The DNA for the CDR3 is TGTGCCAGTAGTATAGTCCTTACCCAGACAGCGGGGAACACTGAAGCTTTCTTT. Translation: CASSIVLTQTAGNTEAFF.

The chain is built from TRBV19 and TRBJ2-4; either TRBD1 or TRBD2 may supply D (5 bases each). Germline V gives CDR1 LNHDA, CDR2 SQIVND (reference sequence). There are 13 residues in the CDR3. Trimming took 8 bases from V and 7 from J, leaving 15 bases between them. CDR3 coding DNA: TGTGCCAGTGGGATTCAGGGAGTGAACATTCAGTACTTC. It specifies CASGIQGVNIQYF.

This sequence joins TRBV7-2 and TRBJ2-7, with D perhaps matching TRBD1 (6 bases). Germline assignment: CDR1 SGHTA and CDR2 FQGNSA. CDR3 size: 14 residues. V lost 1 base and J 2 bases, leaving 9 bases between the germline ends. CDR3 in amino acids: CASSLGDIPYEQYF. The CDR3 nucleotides read TGTGCCAGCAGCTTAGGGGACATACCCTACGAGCAGTACTTC.

The chain joins TRBV12-3 or TRBV12-4 to TRBJ2-7; D gene uncertain. Trimming stripped 6 bases from V and 2 bases from J, with 11 bases between. CDR3 size: 13 residues. As DNA, the CDR3 is TGTGCCAGCAGCATACAGCTACCCTACGAGCAGTACTTC. Amino acids: CASSIQLPYEQYF.

This chain connects TRBV5-4 to TRBJ2-5; TRBD2 aligns across 10 bases. This CDR3 is built from 16 residues. The J segment lost 1 base and the V segment lost 0 bases, leaving 3 bases of the junction unmatched. The germline gives CDR1 SGHNT, CDR2 YYREEE (reference sequence). In DNA form, the CDR3 reads TGTGCCAGCAGCTTGGTTAGCGGGAGGAGCCAAGAGACCCAGTACTTC. Encoded protein: CASSLVSGRSQETQYF.

The chain combines TRBV19 with TRBJ1-5; TRBD1 aligns across 7 bases. CDR3 size: 14 residues. Germline CDR1 and CDR2: LNHDA and SQIVND (reference sequence). V shed 7 bases, J shed 2 bases, and the junction held 5 bases outside the gene matches. The DNA of the CDR3 is TGTGCCAGTACGCCCACAGGGGGCAATCAGCCCCAGCATTTT. This gives the protein CASTPTGGNQPQHF.

V gene TRBV18 combines with J gene TRBJ1-5; D gene uncertain. Per germline, CDR1 KGHSH and CDR2 LQKENI. Trimming pared 9 bases from V and 4 bases from J, leaving 10 bases between. The CDR3 extends over 12 amino acids. For the CDR3, the DNA is TGTGCCAGTTCAGAGGCAAATCAGCCCCAGCATTTT. Residues: CASSEANQPQHF.

The chain uses TRBV11-3 and TRBJ2-5; D gene ambiguous. The CDR3 length is 13 residues. Trimming left V 1 base short and J 5 bases short, with 8 bases between. Germline CDR1 reads SGHNT; CDR2 reads YENEEA. The CDR3 here is CASSLVGGETQYF. In nucleotides, the CDR3 is TGTGCCAGCAGCTTAGTAGGTGGGGAGACCCAGTACTTC.

The gene calls are TRBV30 and TRBJ2-7; D gene ambiguous. In germline, CDR1 is GTSNPN, CDR2 SVGIG (reference sequence). This CDR3 has 13 amino acids. Trimming removed 8 bases from V and 5 bases from J, with 19 bases in between. The CDR3 here is CAARWSGMNEQYF. In DNA form, the CDR3 reads TGTGCCGCCAGGTGGAGTGGCATGAACGAGCAGTACTTC.

The J gene is TRBJ1-4, the V gene TRBV6-2 or TRBV6-3; the D is unclear. Per germline, CDR1 MNHEY and CDR2 SVGEGT. V dropped 2 bases and J dropped 10 bases, with 20 bases sitting between them. The CDR3 length is 16 residues. Here the CDR3 reads CASSYSGSTNEGKLFF. Here the CDR3 DNA reads TGTGCCAGCAGTTACAGCGGGTCAACTAATGAGGGAAAACTGTTTTTT.

This rearrangement joins TRBV4-2 to TRBJ2-1; possible D gene TRBD2, 6 bases. The V end lost 1 base, the J end lost 7 bases, and 14 bases lay between the germline ends. This CDR3 spans 15 amino acids. The germline gives CDR1 LGHNA, CDR2 YNFKEQ. DNA of the CDR3: TGTGCCAGCAGCCAAGTAGGTAAAGCGGGTAATGAGCAGTTCTTC. This translates into CASSQVGKAGNEQFF.

The chain joins TRBV28 to TRBJ2-7; the D call may be TRBD1 or TRBD2 (8 bases each). The CDR3 is 15 residues long. Germline lookup yields CDR1 MDHEN and CDR2 SYDVKM. Trimming cost V 6 bases and J 1 base, with 16 bases left between them. Here the CDR3 reads CASSPGGDRSYEQYF. In DNA form, the CDR3 reads TGTGCCAGCAGCCCCGGGGGGGACAGGTCCTACGAGCAGTACTTC.

V is TRBV13 and J is TRBJ2-3; 14 bases align to TRBD2. The junction had 9 bases not matched to a gene; V was cut back by 4 bases and J by 6 bases. The germline gives CDR1 PRHDT, CDR2 FYEKMQ (reference sequence). The CDR3 extends over 17 amino acids. The CDR3 here is CASSSTRTSGGSDTQYF. The CDR3 DNA reads TGTGCCAGCAGCTCAACTCGGACTAGCGGGGGGTCCGATACGCAGTATTTT.

The chain carries TRBV6-4 and TRBJ2-7, with 9 nucleotides matching TRBD1. After removal of 8 bases from V and 5 bases from J, the junction contained 10 bases not matched to a gene. Per germline, CDR1 MRHNA and CDR2 SNTAGT. The length of the CDR3 is 14 residues. The chain's CDR3 is CASPRDRDDHEQYF. As DNA, the CDR3 is TGTGCCAGCCCCCGGGACAGGGACGACCACGAGCAGTACTTC.

The V and J genes are TRBV18 and TRBJ1-2; D is unclear. V lost 3 bases to trimming and J lost 1 base, with 6 bases between them. Germline loops: CDR1 KGHSH, CDR2 LQKENI. This CDR3 has 13 amino acids. The CDR3 region is CASSPTVNYGYTF. The CDR3 DNA sequence: TGTGCCAGCTCACCTACAGTTAACTATGGCTACACCTTC.

This chain connects TRBV15 to TRBJ1-1; no reliable D call. With 0 bases removed from V and 1 base from J, the gap between germline ends came to 18 bases. This CDR3 region has 18 residues. CDR1 is LNHNV and CDR2 is YYDKDF in the germline V gene (reference sequence). CDR3 sequence: CATSREAGNSWGNTEAFF. CDR3 DNA sequence: TGTGCCACCAGCAGAGAGGCAGGCAACTCATGGGGGAACACTGAAGCTTTCTTT.

V is TRBV19 and J is TRBJ2-7; D tentatively reads TRBD1 or TRBD2 (6 bases each). The V end lost 5 bases, the J end lost 6 bases, and 17 bases lay between the germline ends. The CDR3 covers 14 residues. From germline, CDR1 is LNHDA and CDR2 SQIVND (reference sequence). This CDR3 reads CASSSRRDNPEQYF. The CDR3 region has the DNA TGTGCCAGTAGTTCTCGGCGGGACAACCCCGAGCAGTACTTC. Based on the CDR3 plus reference TRBV19 and TRBJ2-7, the full variable domain is DGGITQSPKYLFRKEGQNVTLSCEQNLNHDAMYWYRQDPGQGLRLIYYSQIVNDFQKGDIAEGYSVSREKKESFPLTVTSAQKNPTAFYLCASSSRRDNPEQYFGPGTRLTVT.

This chain links TRBV10-3 with TRBJ1-3; maybe TRBD1 (6 bases). The germline V and J ends were trimmed by 5 bases and 0 bases, with 8 bases remaining between them. The CDR3 length is 14 residues. Germline V gives CDR1 ENHRY, CDR2 SYGVKD. CDR3 loop: CAISPTGSGNTIYF. Written as DNA, the CDR3 is TGTGCCATCAGTCCGACAGGCTCTGGAAACACCATATATTTT.

This sequence joins TRBV19 and TRBJ1-2, with TRBD1 matching 9 bases. There are 15 residues in the CDR3. With V trimmed by 5 bases and J by 4 bases, 8 bases remained unmatched. Germline lookup yields CDR1 LNHDA and CDR2 SQIVND (reference sequence). The CDR3 coding sequence is TGTGCCAGTAGTTTTACAGGGGGCACTACCTATGGCTACACCTTC. Protein sequence: CASSFTGGTTYGYTF.

The chain recombines TRBV5-1 with TRBJ2-7, with D perhaps matching TRBD2 (5 bases). The V and J ends lost 0 bases and 0 bases respectively, with 7 bases between them. Germline V gives CDR1 SGHRS, CDR2 YFSETQ. The CDR3 totals 14 residues. This CDR3 reads CASSLGGSSYEQYF. The CDR3 nucleotides are TGCGCCAGCAGCTTGGGAGGGAGCTCCTACGAGCAGTACTTC.

This chain connects TRBV7-8 to TRBJ2-1; the match to TRBD2 covers 12 bases. Germline trimming cut 2 bases from V and 7 bases from J; bases unmatched to any gene: 6. The CDR3 sequence is 16 residues long. Germline lookup yields CDR1 SGHVS and CDR2 FQNEAQ. The DNA for the CDR3 is TGTGCCAGCAGCTTACCCCTAGCGGGAGGGGGTAATGAGCAGTTCTTC. As protein: CASSLPLAGGGNEQFF.

V gene TRBV4-1 combines with J gene TRBJ1-4; D is uncertain. The CDR3 has 14 residues. The germline V gene has CDR1 MGHRA and CDR2 YSYEKL. Trimming removed 7 bases at V and 14 bases at J, with 23 bases between. This chain's CDR3 is CASTLRSGERELFF. CDR3 in DNA: TGCGCCAGCACCCTAAGAAGTGGTGAAAGAGAGCTGTTTTTT.

The J gene is TRBJ2-6, the V gene TRBV5-1; possible D gene TRBD2, 5 bases. CDR1 SGHRS and CDR2 YFSETQ come from the germline V gene. The CDR3 runs 17 residues. Between the trimmed V and J ends, which lost 2 bases and 0 bases, there was a span of 12 bases. In nucleotides, the CDR3 is TGCGCCAGCAGCTTAACTAGACGGGCCTCTGGGGCCAACGTCCTGACTTTC. Its protein is CASSLTRRASGANVLTF.